This TCR beta chain originates from a study of identical twins. MiXCR was run by TCRdb on the 5' RACE reads, yielding one entry per CDR3 protein. In the table there are 310,000 or so distinct CDR3 sequences, more than 6.5% of which are singletons. There are a few counts of this clonotype. The germline CDR1 and CDR2 sequences are SEHNR and FQNEAQ (reference sequence). V lost 2 bases and J 3 bases, leaving 11 bases between the germline ends. The CDR3 spans 15 residues. These records were also assigned to another study, of yellow fever vaccine responses in identical twins.

The sequence came from a young woman in good health. J is TRBJ1-3 and V is TRBV7-9; no reliable D call. Sequences were obtained from memory (CD45RO+) T cells sorted from blood. The CDR3 DNA sequence: TGTGCCAGCAGCTTAAGCACAACGCGTGGAAACACCATATATTTT. Translated, it gives CASSLSTTRGNTIYF.